This TCR beta chain was profiled in a study of blood T cell repertoires in COVID-19. Original data processing: By means of reference gene primer amplification, nucleated cell counts were estimated. Here immunoSEQ multiplex PCR was the method, and the copy in TCRdb shows in-frame clones only, minus some. V and J calls and clone size are copied from that table; D and trimming were computed from the DNA. The sample gives tens of thousands of clones, 65% to 80% of which show up once; roughly 50% is in the top ten. This CDR3 comprises 15 residues. The germline gives CDR1 LGHDT, CDR2 YNNKEL (reference sequence). V shed 2 bases and J 6 bases; nucleotides not matched to a gene: 8.

The source material was peripheral blood. This TCR was recovered from a human donor in a cohort sampled during active COVID-19. This sequence joins TRBV3-1 (or the pseudogene TRBV3-2) and TRBJ2-5; 8 bases line up with TRBD1. The CDR3: CASSQPGQAFKTQYF. The CDR3 bases are TGTGCCAGCAGCCAACCGGGACAGGCCTTCAAGACCCAGTACTTC.